One T cell receptor beta chain is described in this entry. Its antigen is not identified. CDR3 size: 13 residues. V lost 10 bases and J lost 7, with 17 bases in between. CDR1 and CDR2 from the germline V gene are MNHEY and SVGAGI. The data stem from a study of T cell responses to AZD1222 COVID-19 vaccine. Study-level results: Mostly white British, mostly female donors; authors suggested clonal diversity may be underestimated.

TCRdb's copy holds only in-frame clones and misses some; the assay was immunoSEQ multiplex PCR. The sample lists just under 95,000 clones, 88% occurring once. The chain has TRBV6-5 and TRBJ1-3; D is perhaps TRBD1 (5 bases). The TCR sequence derives from an adult in good health. Sequenced here: peripheral blood, sampled on day 0 of AZD1222 vaccination. The CDR3 nucleotides read TGTGCCATCAGAATCCAGGGTCTGAACACCATATATTTT. Translated: CAIRIQGLNTIYF.